Below are 7 T cell receptor beta chains sequenced from a single sample in a study of blood T cell repertoires in COVID-19. The table came from immunoSEQ multiplex PCR; TCRdb's copy has only in-frame clones and leaves some out. The sample includes tens of thousands of clones, 88% of them seen just once. The sample was peripheral blood. These receptors all stem from a human donor in a cohort sampled during active COVID-19.

This sequence joins TRBV7-8 and TRBJ2-1, with 8 nucleotides matching TRBD2. V gave up 7 bases and J gave up 10 bases; unmatched junction bases: 9. The germline V gene has CDR1 SGHVS and CDR2 FQNEAQ. The CDR3 has 13 amino acids. CDR3 bases: TGTGCCAGCATCCCCGGACTAGCAGACGAGCAGTTCTTC. This encodes CASIPGLADEQFF.

This sequence joins TRBV7-5 and TRBJ2-5; TRBD2 is the table's D call, not checked against the DNA. TRBV7-5 is a recognized pseudogene. This CDR3 is built from 14 residues. CDR3 sequence reads: CARSSGRERETQYF. Written as DNA, the CDR3 is TGTGCCAGAAGTAGCGGTAGGGAACGGGAGACCCAGTACTTC.

The chain uses TRBV29-1 and TRBJ2-5; D is unresolved. The germline V and J ends were trimmed by 4 bases and 2 bases, with 8 bases remaining between them. CDR1 SQVTM and CDR2 ANQGSEA come from the germline V gene. The CDR3 has 12 residues. DNA for the CDR3: TGCAGCGTTGGACTCGCGCAAGAGACCCAGTACTTC. Translation gives CSVGLAQETQYF. Complete variable domain (other parts from reference TRBV29-1 and TRBJ2-5): SAVISQKPSRDICQRGTSLTIQCQVDSQVTMMFWYRQQPGQSLTLIATANQGSEATYESGFVIDKFPISRPNLTFSTLTVSNMSPEDSSIYLCSVGLAQETQYFGPGTRLLVL.

This clone has a single count. The chain combines TRBV5-1 with TRBJ1-2, with D possibly matching TRBD1 (6 bases). V lost 4 bases to trimming and J lost 2 bases, with 12 bases between them. The germline V gene has CDR1 SGHRS and CDR2 YFSETQ. The CDR3 totals 14 residues. CDR3 residues: CASSLSDRNYGYTF. CDR3 DNA: TGCGCCAGCAGCCTTTCGGACAGAAACTATGGCTACACCTTC.

This rearrangement joins TRBV5-1 to TRBJ2-1; the match to TRBD2 covers 7 bases. Germline V lookup: CDR1 SGHRS, CDR2 YFSETQ. CDR3 size: 15 residues. Trimming took 4 bases from V and 6 from J; bases not matched to a gene: 10. DNA for the CDR3: TGCGCCAGCAGCCCTAGCGGAAGCGAGGTCAATGAGCAGTTCTTC. Residues: CASSPSGSEVNEQFF.

DNA for the CDR3: TGTGCCAGCTCACCAGGTGGGACCCGGGGCGGGGGCACTGAAGCTTTCTTT. This codes for CASSPGGTRGGGTEAFF. The rearrangement links TRBV18 to TRBJ1-1; perhaps TRBD1 as D (5 bases). Trimming stripped 2 bases from V and 4 bases from J, with 20 bases between. Germline lookup yields CDR1 KGHSH and CDR2 LQKENI. The CDR3 sequence is 17 residues long.

V usage is TRBV3-1 (or the pseudogene TRBV3-2) and J usage is TRBJ1-2; TRBD1 is a possible D gene (5 bases). Trimming removed 1 base at V and 5 bases at J, with 8 bases between. CDR1 LGHDT and CDR2 YNNKEL come from the germline V gene (reference sequence). The CDR3 length is 13 residues. The CDR3 region has the DNA TGTGCCAGCAGCCAAGGGGGCCCGTATGGCTACACCTTC. Protein product: CASSQGGPYGYTF.